Presented here are 10 T cell receptor beta chains from one specimen sequenced in a study of Graves' ophthalmopathy and Graves' hyperthyroidism. RNA transcripts yielded amplified TCR beta CDR3 regions. Investigators did first-round RT-PCR with HTBI primers, then second-round multiplex PCR. TCRdb used MiXCR to reprocess the multiplex PCR reads, holding one entry per CDR3 protein. Of over a million distinct CDR3 sequences listed, less than 45% are singletons. Sample: peripheral blood or thyroid tissue (not recorded which). Source of these receptors: an adult man with Graves' hyperthyroidism.

This clonotype was detected a few times. A read error is possible here, since a much larger clone lies one base away. The V and J genes are TRBV9 and TRBJ1-1; 7 bases map to TRBD1. The CDR3 spans 13 residues. CDR1 SGDLS and CDR2 YYNGEE come from the germline V gene. The V segment lost 0 bases and the J segment 6 bases; nucleotides outside the gene matches: 2. CDR3: CASSVGGTAEAFF. The CDR3 coding sequence is TGTGCCAGCAGCGTAGGGGGGACAGCTGAAGCTTTCTTT.

On this clonotype itself: A much larger clonotype is one base distant, so this may be a read error. The CDR3 DNA reads TGTGCCGGCAGCGTAGGGACTAGCGACGAGCAGTACTTC. This gives the protein CAGSVGTSDEQYF. The rearrangement joins TRBV13 to TRBJ2-7; 10 bases map to TRBD2. The CDR3 is made up of 13 amino acids. Germline CDR1 PRHDT, CDR2 FYEKMQ (reference sequence).

Only one count was recorded for this clonotype. The junction and the germline gene differ at one end; a read error may be behind it. The chain is built from TRBV6-5 and TRBJ2-7, with D perhaps matching TRBD2 (6 bases). There are 13 residues in the CDR3. Germline values: CDR1 MNHEY, CDR2 SVGAGI. The CDR3 reads CASSYGRDLEHYF. The CDR3 DNA reads as TGTGCCAGCAGTTACGGGCGGGATCTCGAGCATTACTTC.

This clonotype showed up just a few times. J is TRBJ2-3 and V is TRBV15; D not resolved. The CDR3 contains 13 residues. Germline assignment: CDR1 LNHNV and CDR2 YYDKDF (reference sequence). The V and J ends lost 1 base and 6 bases respectively, with 8 bases between them. The CDR3 coding sequence is TGTGCCACCAGCAGAGTGAATTGGGATACGCAGTATTTT. This gives the protein CATSRVNWDTQYF.

Concerning this clonotype itself: At one boundary the junction diverges from the germline segment, which might be a read error. The chain couples TRBV7-4 to TRBJ1-1, with D possibly TRBD1 on 6 matching bases. Germline V gene sequence: CDR1 SGHVT, CDR2 SQSDAQ. This CDR3 is 14 amino acids long. This chain's CDR3 is CASSQTGFGTEAFF. The CDR3 nucleotides are TGCGCCAGCAGCCAAACAGGGTTTGGGACTGAAGCTTTCTTT. The full variable domain, completed using reference TRBV7-4 and TRBJ1-1, is GAGVSQSPRYKVAKRGRDVALRCDSISGHVTLYWYRQTLGQGSEVLTYSQSDAQRDKSGRPSGRFSAERPERSVSTLKIQRTEQGDSAVYLCASSQTGFGTEAFFGQGTRLTVV.

V and J are TRBV24-1 and TRBJ2-2, with TRBD1 matching 9 bases. The trim removed 4 bases at V and 7 bases at J, leaving 9 bases unmatched. CDR1 and CDR2 (germline): KGHDR, SFDVKD. This CDR3 is 16 amino acids long. CDR3 sequence reads: CATSDPGTGPVGELFF. The CDR3 DNA is TGTGCCACCAGTGACCCCGGGACAGGGCCGGTCGGGGAGCTGTTTTTT.

This clonotype was counted ten times or more. The chain recombines TRBV4-1 with TRBJ2-7; maybe TRBD1 (6 bases). V dropped 4 bases and J dropped 3 bases, with 10 bases sitting between them. Germline V gives CDR1 MGHRA, CDR2 YSYEKL. The CDR3 length is 13 residues. The CDR3 DNA is TGCGCCAGCAGCCCCCGGGACAACTACGAGCAGTACTTC. Translation gives CASSPRDNYEQYF.

The V and J genes are TRBV30 and TRBJ1-1; 9 nucleotides agree with TRBD1. This CDR3 comprises 14 residues. Germline loops: CDR1 GTSNPN, CDR2 SVGIG (reference sequence). Trimming removed 1 base from V and 6 bases from J; junction bases left unmatched: 6. CDR3 sequence: CAWSDWTGAAEAFF. Written as DNA, the CDR3 is TGTGCCTGGAGTGATTGGACAGGGGCCGCTGAAGCTTTCTTT.

This clonotype was observed many times. The V and J genes are TRBV20-1 and TRBJ1-3, with D uncertain. The CDR3 has 15 amino acids. Germline V lookup: CDR1 DFQATT, CDR2 SNEGSKA (reference sequence). V dropped 4 bases and J dropped 0 bases, with 13 bases sitting between them. CDR3 nucleotide sequence: TGCAGTGCTACGTCTGCGGATACCTCTGGAAACACCATATATTTT. Translating it yields CSATSADTSGNTIYF.

This clonotype occurred many times. V is TRBV24-1 and J is TRBJ2-7; 8 bases map to TRBD1. Germline CDR1 reads KGHDR; CDR2 reads SFDVKD. The V and J ends lost 4 bases and 2 bases, in that order; junction bases with no gene match: 6. The CDR3 extends over 15 amino acids. The CDR3 sequence is CATSDRTGKPYEQYF. Written as DNA, the CDR3 is TGTGCCACCAGTGACCGGACAGGGAAACCCTACGAGCAGTACTTC.